The next 5 T cell receptor beta chains were all read from a single sample in a study of shared clonotypes between healthy human individuals. Libraries were prepared by immunoSEQ multiplex PCR; TCRdb keeps only in-frame clonotypes and omits some of them. The sample holds a few million clones, 85% to 95% seen once. The specimen was naive CD4+ T cells sorted from blood. Regarding subset: CD45RA+ positively selected. All receptors come from a man aged 18 to 30 in good health.

The CDR3 loop is CASSSRDRSSYNSPLHF. CDR3 DNA sequence: TGTGCCAGTAGTTCGCGGGACAGAAGCTCCTATAATTCACCCCTCCACTTT. The J gene is TRBJ1-6, the V gene TRBV19; TRBD1 matches 7 bases. The V gene's germline CDR1 is LNHDA and CDR2 SQIVND (reference sequence). The CDR3 has 17 residues. V was pared by 5 bases and J by 0 bases, with 7 bases of the junction left unmatched. Full variable domain (outside the CDR3, taken from reference TRBV19 and TRBJ1-6): DGGITQSPKYLFRKEGQNVTLSCEQNLNHDAMYWYRQDPGQGLRLIYYSQIVNDFQKGDIAEGYSVSREKKESFPLTVTSAQKNPTAFYLCASSSRDRSSYNSPLHFGNGTRLTVT.

V is TRBV10-3 and J is TRBJ2-1, with 9 bases identical to TRBD1. Germline V gene sequence: CDR1 ENHRY, CDR2 SYGVKD. CDR3 length: 15 amino acids. The J segment lost 5 bases and the V segment lost 6 bases, leaving 8 bases of the junction unmatched. Here the CDR3 DNA reads TGTGCCATCAGAACCGGGACAGGGTCGAACAATGAGCAGTTCTTC. It translates to CAIRTGTGSNNEQFF.

The chain uses TRBV18 and TRBJ1-1, with D possibly matching TRBD1 (5 bases). The CDR3 runs to 16 residues. Germline V gives CDR1 KGHSH, CDR2 LQKENI. V gave up 5 bases and J gave up 1 base, with 17 bases separating them. Here the CDR3 reads CASSSKVGTTNTEAFF. The CDR3 nucleotides are TGTGCCAGCTCATCGAAGGTAGGGACGACGAACACTGAAGCTTTCTTT.

This sequence joins TRBV4-1 and TRBJ2-7; 11 nucleotides align to TRBD1. Losses at the gene ends were 4 bases for V and 5 bases for J; bases not matched to a gene: 7. The CDR3 covers 15 residues. CDR1 is MGHRA and CDR2 is YSYEKL in the germline V gene. For the CDR3, the DNA is TGCGCCAGCAGCCTTCCGGGACAGGGGGGCCACGAGCAGTACTTC. It encodes CASSLPGQGGHEQYF.

V is TRBV5-1 and J is TRBJ1-2; no reliable D call. The V gene's germline CDR1 is SGHRS and CDR2 YFSETQ. The CDR3 spans 14 residues. Trimming removed 0 bases at V and 4 bases at J, with 10 bases between. The CDR3 loop is CASSLDPGPYGYTF. CDR3 nucleotide sequence: TGCGCCAGCAGCTTGGACCCGGGTCCCTATGGCTACACCTTC.